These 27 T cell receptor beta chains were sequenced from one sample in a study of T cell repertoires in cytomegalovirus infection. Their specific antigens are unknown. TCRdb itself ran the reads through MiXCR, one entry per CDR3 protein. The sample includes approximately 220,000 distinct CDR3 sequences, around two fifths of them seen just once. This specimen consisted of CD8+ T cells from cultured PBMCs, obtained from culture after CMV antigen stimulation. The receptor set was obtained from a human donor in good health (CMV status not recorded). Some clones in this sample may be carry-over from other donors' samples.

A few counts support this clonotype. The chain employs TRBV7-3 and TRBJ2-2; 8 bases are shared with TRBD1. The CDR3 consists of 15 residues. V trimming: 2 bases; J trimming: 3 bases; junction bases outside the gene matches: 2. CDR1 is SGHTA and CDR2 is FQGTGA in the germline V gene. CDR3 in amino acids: CASSLGQGYTGELFF. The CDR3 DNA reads TGTGCCAGCAGCTTAGGACAGGGTTACACCGGGGAGCTGTTTTTT.

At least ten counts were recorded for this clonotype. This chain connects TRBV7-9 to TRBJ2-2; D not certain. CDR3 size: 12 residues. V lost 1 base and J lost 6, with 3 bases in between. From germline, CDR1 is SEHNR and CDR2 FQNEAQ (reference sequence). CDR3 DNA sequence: TGTGCCAGCAGCTTAGAGTCCGGGGAGCTGTTTTTT. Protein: CASSLESGELFF.

The CDR3 spells CASSSGSGARLAGSYEQYF. As DNA, the CDR3 is TGTGCCAGCAGCTCTGGGTCCGGGGCGCGACTAGCGGGGTCGTACGAGCAGTACTTC. The chain carries TRBV7-9 and TRBJ2-7; 11 bases line up with TRBD2. The V and J ends lost 4 bases and 4 bases, in that order; junction bases with no gene match: 18. The CDR3 runs 19 residues. CDR1 is SEHNR, CDR2 FQNEAQ, per germline (reference sequence).

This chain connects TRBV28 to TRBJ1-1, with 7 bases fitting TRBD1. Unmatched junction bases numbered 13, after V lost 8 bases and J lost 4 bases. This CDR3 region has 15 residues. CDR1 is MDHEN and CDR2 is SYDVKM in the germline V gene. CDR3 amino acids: CASGSQQGSFTEAFF. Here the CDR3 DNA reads TGTGCCAGCGGGTCCCAACAGGGGTCGTTCACTGAAGCTTTCTTT.

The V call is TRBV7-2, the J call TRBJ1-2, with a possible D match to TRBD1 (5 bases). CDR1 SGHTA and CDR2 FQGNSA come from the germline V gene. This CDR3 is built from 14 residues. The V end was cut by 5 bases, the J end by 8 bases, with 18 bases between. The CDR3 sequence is CASSPGWGVIGYTF. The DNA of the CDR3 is TGTGCCAGCAGCCCCGGATGGGGGGTGATCGGCTACACCTTC. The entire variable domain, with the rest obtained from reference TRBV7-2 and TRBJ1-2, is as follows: GAGVSQSPSNKVTEKGKDVELRCDPISGHTALYWYRQSLGQGLEFLIYFQGNSAPDKSGLPSDRFSAERTGGSVSTLTIQRTQQEDSAVYLCASSPGWGVIGYTFGSGTRLTVV.

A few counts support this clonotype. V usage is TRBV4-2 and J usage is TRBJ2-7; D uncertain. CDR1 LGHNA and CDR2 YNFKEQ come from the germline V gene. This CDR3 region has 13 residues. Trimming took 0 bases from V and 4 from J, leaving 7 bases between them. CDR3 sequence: CASSQESSYEQYF. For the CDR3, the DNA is TGTGCCAGCAGCCAAGAGTCCAGTTACGAGCAGTACTTC.

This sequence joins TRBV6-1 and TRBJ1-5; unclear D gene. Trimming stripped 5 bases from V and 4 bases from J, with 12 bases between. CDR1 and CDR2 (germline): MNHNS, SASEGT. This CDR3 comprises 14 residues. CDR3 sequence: CASSYVPGNQPQHF. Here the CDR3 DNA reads TGTGCCAGCAGTTATGTACCTGGAAATCAGCCCCAGCATTTT.

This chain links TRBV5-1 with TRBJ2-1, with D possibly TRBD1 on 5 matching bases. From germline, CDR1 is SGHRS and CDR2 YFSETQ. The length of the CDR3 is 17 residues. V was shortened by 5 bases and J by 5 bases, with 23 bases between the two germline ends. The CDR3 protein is CASSLRWGASFNNEQFF. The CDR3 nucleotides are TGCGCCAGCAGTCTTCGGTGGGGCGCCTCCTTTAACAATGAGCAGTTCTTC.

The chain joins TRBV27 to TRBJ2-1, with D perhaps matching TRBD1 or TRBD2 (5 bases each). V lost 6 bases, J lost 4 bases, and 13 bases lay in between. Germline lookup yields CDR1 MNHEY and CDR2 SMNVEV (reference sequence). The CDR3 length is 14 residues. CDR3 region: CASSLRDQYNEQFF. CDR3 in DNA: TGTGCCAGCAGCCTCCGGGACCAATACAATGAGCAGTTCTTC.

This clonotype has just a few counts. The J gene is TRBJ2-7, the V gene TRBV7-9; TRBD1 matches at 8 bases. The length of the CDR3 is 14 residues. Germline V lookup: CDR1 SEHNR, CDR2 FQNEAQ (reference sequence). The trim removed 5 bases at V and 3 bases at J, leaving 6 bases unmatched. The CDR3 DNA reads TGTGCCAGCAGCGTGGACAGGGACGACTACGAGCAGTACTTC. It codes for CASSVDRDDYEQYF.

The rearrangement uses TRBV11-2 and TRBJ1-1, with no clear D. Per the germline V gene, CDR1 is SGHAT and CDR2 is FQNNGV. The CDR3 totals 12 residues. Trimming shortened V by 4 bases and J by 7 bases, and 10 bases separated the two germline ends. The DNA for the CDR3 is TGTGCCAGCAGCTCCGGCCTACTTGAAGCTTTCTTT. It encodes CASSSGLLEAFF.

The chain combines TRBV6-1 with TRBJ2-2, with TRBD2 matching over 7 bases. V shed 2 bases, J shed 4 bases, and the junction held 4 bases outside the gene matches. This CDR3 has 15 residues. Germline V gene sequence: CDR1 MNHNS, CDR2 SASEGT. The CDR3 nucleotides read TGTGCCAGCAGTGAACAGCGGGGACTCACCGGGGAGCTGTTTTTT. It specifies CASSEQRGLTGELFF.

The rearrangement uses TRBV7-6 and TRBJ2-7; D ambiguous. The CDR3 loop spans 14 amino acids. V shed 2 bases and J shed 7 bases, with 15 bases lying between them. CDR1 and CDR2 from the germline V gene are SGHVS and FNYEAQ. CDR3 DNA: TGTGCCAGCAGCTTAACCTCGAGCCTGGTGGAGCAGTACTTC. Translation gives CASSLTSSLVEQYF.

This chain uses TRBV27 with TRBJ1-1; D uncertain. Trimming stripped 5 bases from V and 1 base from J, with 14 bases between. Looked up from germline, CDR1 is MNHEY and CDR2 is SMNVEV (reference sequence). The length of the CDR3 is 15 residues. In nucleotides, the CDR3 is TGTGCCAGCAGTCTAACTCCCAGGAGGAACACTGAAGCTTTCTTT. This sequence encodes CASSLTPRRNTEAFF.

The CDR3 DNA reads TGTGCCAGCAACGTACTAGCGCCGAGCTCTGGGGCCAACGTCCTGACTTTC. Its protein product is CASNVLAPSSGANVLTF. The V gene is TRBV7-4, the J gene TRBJ2-6; TRBD2 matches at 7 bases. Germline V lookup: CDR1 SGHVT, CDR2 SQSDAQ. The ends lost 7 bases at V and 0 bases at J; junction bases unmatched: 9. CDR3 length: 17 amino acids.

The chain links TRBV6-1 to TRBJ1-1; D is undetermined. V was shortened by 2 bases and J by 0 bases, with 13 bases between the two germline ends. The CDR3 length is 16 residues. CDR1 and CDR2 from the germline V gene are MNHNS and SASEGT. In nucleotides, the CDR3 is TGTGCCAGCAGTGAAATCGGGGTAGGATTGAACACTGAAGCTTTCTTT. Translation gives CASSEIGVGLNTEAFF.

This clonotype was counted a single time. CDR3 residues: CATSTRTGGNYGYTF. The CDR3 bases are TGTGCCACCAGCACCCGGACAGGGGGCAACTATGGCTACACCTTC. The rearrangement links TRBV15 to TRBJ1-2, with TRBD1 matching over 11 bases. Germline values: CDR1 LNHNV, CDR2 YYDKDF (reference sequence). The CDR3 runs to 15 residues. The V segment lost 4 bases and the J segment 2 bases; nucleotides outside the gene matches: 3.

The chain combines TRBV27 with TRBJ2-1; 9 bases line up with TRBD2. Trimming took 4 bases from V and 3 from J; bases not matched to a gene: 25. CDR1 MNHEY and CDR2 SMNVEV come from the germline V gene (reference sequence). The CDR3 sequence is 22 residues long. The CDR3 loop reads CASSSPSGAKGDRLAVYNEQFF. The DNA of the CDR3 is TGTGCCAGCAGTTCACCCAGTGGGGCAAAGGGGGACCGACTAGCGGTCTACAATGAGCAGTTCTTC.

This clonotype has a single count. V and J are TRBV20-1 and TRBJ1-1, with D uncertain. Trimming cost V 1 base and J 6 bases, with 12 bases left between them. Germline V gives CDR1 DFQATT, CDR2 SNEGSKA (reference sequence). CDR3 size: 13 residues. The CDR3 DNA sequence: TGCAGTGCTAGAGTTCGCGGTCTAGCTGAAGCTTTCTTT. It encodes CSARVRGLAEAFF.

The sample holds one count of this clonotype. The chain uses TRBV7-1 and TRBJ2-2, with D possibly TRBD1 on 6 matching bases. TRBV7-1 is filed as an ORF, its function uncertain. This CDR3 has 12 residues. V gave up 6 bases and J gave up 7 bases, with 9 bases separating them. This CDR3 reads CASSIQGGELFF. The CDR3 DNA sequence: TGTGCCAGCAGTATACAGGGCGGGGAGCTGTTTTTT.

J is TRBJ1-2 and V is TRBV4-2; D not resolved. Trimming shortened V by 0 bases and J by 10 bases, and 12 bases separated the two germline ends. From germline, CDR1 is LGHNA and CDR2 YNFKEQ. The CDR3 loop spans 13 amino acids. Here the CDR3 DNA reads TGTGCCAGCAGCCAAGAAGAATACGGTTTCTACACCTTC. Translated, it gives CASSQEEYGFYTF.

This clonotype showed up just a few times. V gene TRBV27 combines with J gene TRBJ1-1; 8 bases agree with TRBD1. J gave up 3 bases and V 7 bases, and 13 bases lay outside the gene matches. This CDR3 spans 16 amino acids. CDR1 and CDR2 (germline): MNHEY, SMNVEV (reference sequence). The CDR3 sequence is CASNFLIQGADTEAFF. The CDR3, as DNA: TGTGCCAGCAATTTCCTCATCCAGGGGGCGGACACTGAAGCTTTCTTT.

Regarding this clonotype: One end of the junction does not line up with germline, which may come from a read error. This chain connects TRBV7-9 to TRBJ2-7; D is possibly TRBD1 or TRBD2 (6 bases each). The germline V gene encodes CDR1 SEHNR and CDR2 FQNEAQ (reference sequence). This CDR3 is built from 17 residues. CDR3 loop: CASSPQGRGALDYEQYF. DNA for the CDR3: TGTGCCAGCAGCCCCCAGGGGCGGGGAGCCCTGGACTACGAACAGTACTTC.

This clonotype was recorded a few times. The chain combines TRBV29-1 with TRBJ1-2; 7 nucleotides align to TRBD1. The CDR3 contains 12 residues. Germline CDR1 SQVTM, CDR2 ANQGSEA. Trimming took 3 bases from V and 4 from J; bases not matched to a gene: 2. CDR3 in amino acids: CSVEGTVYGYTF. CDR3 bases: TGCAGCGTTGAGGGGACAGTCTATGGCTACACCTTC.

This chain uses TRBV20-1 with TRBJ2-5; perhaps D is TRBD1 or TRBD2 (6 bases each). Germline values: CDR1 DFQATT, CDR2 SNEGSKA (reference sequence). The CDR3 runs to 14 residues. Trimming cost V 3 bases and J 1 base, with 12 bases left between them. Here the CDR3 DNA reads TGCAGTGCTAGCGGGGGCCCCGGCCAAGAGACCCAGTACTTC. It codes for CSASGGPGQETQYF.

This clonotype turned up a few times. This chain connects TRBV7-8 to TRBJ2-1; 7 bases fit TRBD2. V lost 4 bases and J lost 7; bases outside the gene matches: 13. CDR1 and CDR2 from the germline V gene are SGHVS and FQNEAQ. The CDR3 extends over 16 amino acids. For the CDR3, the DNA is TGTGCCAGCAGCTCTCACCTAGCGGTCCCCGGGAATGAGCAGTTCTTC. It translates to CASSSHLAVPGNEQFF.

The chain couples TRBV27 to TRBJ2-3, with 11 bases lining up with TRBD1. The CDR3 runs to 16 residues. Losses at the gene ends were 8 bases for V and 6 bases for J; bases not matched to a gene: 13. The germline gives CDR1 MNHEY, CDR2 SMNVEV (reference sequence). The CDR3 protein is CASSGRTGGALDTQYF. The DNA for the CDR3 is TGTGCCAGCTCTGGCAGGACAGGGGGCGCATTGGATACGCAGTATTTT.